The 20 T cell receptor beta chains presented below share a single source sample, sequenced in a study of blood T cell repertoires in COVID-19. The protocol was immunoSEQ multiplex PCR, while the TCRdb copy is restricted to in-frame clones and leaves out a portion. The sample records hundreds of thousands of clones, 85% being singletons. Sequenced input: PBMCs or T cells enriched from blood (not recorded which). The receptors originated from a young woman who had been exposed to COVID-19.

The rearrangement joins TRBV11-2 to TRBJ2-6, with D unclear. The length of the CDR3 is 14 residues. Germline V gene data show CDR1 as SGHAT and CDR2 as FQNNGV. V lost 5 bases and J lost 1, with 6 bases in between. The CDR3 here is CASSSNSGANVLTF. The DNA for the CDR3 is TGTGCCAGCAGCAGCAATTCTGGGGCCAACGTCCTGACTTTC.

The V gene is TRBV30, the J gene TRBJ1-4, with D hard to call. This CDR3 is 12 amino acids long. Between the trimmed V and J ends, which lost 0 bases and 4 bases, there was a span of 3 bases. In germline, CDR1 is GTSNPN, CDR2 SVGIG (reference sequence). CDR3 sequence reads: CAWSVGNEKLFF. CDR3 DNA sequence: TGTGCCTGGAGTGTCGGTAATGAAAAACTGTTTTTT.

V and J are TRBV12-3 or TRBV12-4 and TRBJ1-6; D is unclear. V dropped 3 bases and J dropped 8 bases, with 8 bases sitting between them. The CDR3 extends over 13 amino acids. Written as DNA, the CDR3 is TGTGCCAGCAGTTTTACTACGGATTCACCCCTCCACTTT. Translating gives CASSFTTDSPLHF.

The CDR3 coding sequence is TGTGCCAGCAGCCAATTTCCCGGGTCGGCCTACGAGCAGTACTTC. Amino acid sequence: CASSQFPGSAYEQYF. V gene TRBV7-3 combines with J gene TRBJ2-7; D unresolved. The CDR3 is made up of 15 amino acids. V was shortened by 5 bases and J by 2 bases, with 16 bases between the two germline ends. The germline V gene has CDR1 SGHTA and CDR2 FQGTGA.

The chain combines TRBV28 with TRBJ1-5, with TRBD1 matching 8 bases. CDR1 is MDHEN and CDR2 is SYDVKM in the germline V gene. The CDR3 extends over 15 amino acids. V lost 6 bases and J lost 0; bases outside the gene matches: 4. The DNA for the CDR3 is TGTGCCAGCAGGACAGGGGTGTATAGCAATCAGCCCCAGCATTTT. It encodes CASRTGVYSNQPQHF.

The chain joins TRBV5-1 to TRBJ2-1, with D unresolved. The CDR3 contains 14 residues. Trimming shortened V by 4 bases and J by 0 bases, and 8 bases separated the two germline ends. Germline assignment: CDR1 SGHRS and CDR2 YFSETQ. CDR3 protein: CASSDRSSYNEQFF. The CDR3 coding sequence is TGCGCCAGCAGCGACCGGAGCTCCTACAATGAGCAGTTCTTC.

V usage is TRBV21-1 and J usage is TRBJ2-7; the tabulated D call, TRBD1, remains unverified against the DNA. TRBV21-1 is a documented pseudogene. CDR3 length: 18 residues. CDR3 nucleotide sequence: TGTGCCAGCAGCAGCCCGGGACAGGGGGCCCAGTTCTCCTACGAGCAGTACTTC. It translates to CASSSPGQGAQFSYEQYF.

This chain joins TRBV6-5 and TRBJ2-7, with 13 bases fitting TRBD2. The length of the CDR3 is 14 residues. The ends lost 5 bases at V and 6 bases at J; junction bases unmatched: 4. The germline V gene encodes CDR1 MNHEY and CDR2 SVGAGI. CDR3 amino acids: CASSIGLAGVEQYF. The CDR3 DNA sequence: TGTGCCAGCAGTATCGGACTAGCGGGAGTCGAGCAGTACTTC.

Comment on this clone: The sample carries other DNA sequences with the same CDR3. The chain combines TRBV5-1 with TRBJ2-5; a possible D gene is TRBD2 (6 bases). The CDR3 is 14 amino acids. Germline V gene sequence: CDR1 SGHRS, CDR2 YFSETQ. V dropped 0 bases and J dropped 2 bases, with 8 bases sitting between them. For the CDR3, the DNA is TGCGCCAGCAGCTTGGGCGGGGTACAAGAGACCCAGTACTTC. It yields the protein CASSLGGVQETQYF.

The J gene is TRBJ2-7, the V gene TRBV24-1, with TRBD1 matching 7 bases. Germline CDR1 is KGHDR and CDR2 is SFDVKD. This CDR3 is 14 amino acids long. Unmatched junction bases numbered 3, after V lost 3 bases and J lost 2 bases. The CDR3 loop reads CATSDRGQPYEQYF. The CDR3 region has the DNA TGTGCCACCAGTGATCGGGGACAGCCCTACGAGCAGTACTTC.

The CDR3 DNA reads TGTGCCACCAGCAGAGATTTGGGGGGACCGGTCGGTCAGCCCCAGCATTTT. Translating gives CATSRDLGGPVGQPQHF. The gene calls are TRBV15 and TRBJ1-5; D is perhaps TRBD1 (5 bases). This CDR3 contains 17 residues. Germline CDR1 is LNHNV and CDR2 is YYDKDF (reference sequence). V lost 0 bases to trimming and J lost 6 bases, with 18 bases between them.

This clone showed up just a few times. The genes are TRBV29-1 and TRBJ1-6, with TRBD1 matching 8 bases. Germline V CDR1 and CDR2: SQVTM, ANQGSEA. The CDR3 spans 13 residues. The J segment lost 5 bases and the V segment lost 7 bases, leaving 4 bases of the junction unmatched. The CDR3 DNA is TGCAGCGGGAGGACAGGGAATAATTCACCCCTCCACTTT. It translates to CSGRTGNNSPLHF.

This chain connects TRBV4-2 to TRBJ1-2; TRBD1 might be the D (5 bases). V dropped 3 bases and J dropped 8 bases, with 13 bases sitting between them. The germline V gene has CDR1 LGHNA and CDR2 YNFKEQ. The CDR3 is 13 amino acids. The CDR3 DNA follows: TGTGCCAGCAGCCAGTTGACAGATAGCGGCTACACCTTC. Protein product: CASSQLTDSGYTF.

The count of this clone is one. The J gene is TRBJ2-3, the V gene TRBV5-1, with D tentatively TRBD2 (5 bases). Germline V gene data show CDR1 as SGHRS and CDR2 as YFSETQ. The V and J ends lost 1 base and 1 base respectively, with 7 bases between them. CDR3 length: 14 residues. The CDR3, as DNA: TGCGCCAGCAGCTTGAATAGCGGCACAGATACGCAGTATTTT. Translated, it gives CASSLNSGTDTQYF.

The chain recombines TRBV28 with TRBJ1-5; TRBD1 is a possible D gene (6 bases). The CDR3 is made up of 15 amino acids. With 4 bases removed from V and 3 bases from J, the gap between germline ends came to 13 bases. Germline V gene lookup returns CDR1 MDHEN and CDR2 SYDVKM. The CDR3, as DNA: TGTGCCAGCAGTTCGGGGGGCCTCATCAATCAGCCCCAGCATTTT. Protein: CASSSGGLINQPQHF.

V is TRBV15 and J is TRBJ1-2, with D tentatively TRBD1 (5 bases). V was shortened by 5 bases and J by 5 bases, with 6 bases between the two germline ends. Germline V gene sequence: CDR1 LNHNV, CDR2 YYDKDF (reference sequence). This CDR3 has 11 residues. The CDR3 spells CATSAGYGYTF. CDR3 coding DNA: TGTGCCACCAGCGCAGGGTATGGCTACACCTTC.

The V call is TRBV4-3, the J call TRBJ1-1; 8 bases map to TRBD1. From germline, CDR1 is LGHNA and CDR2 YSLEER. With 4 bases clipped from V and 1 base from J, the junction kept 8 bases outside the gene matches. The CDR3 spans 16 residues. In DNA form, the CDR3 reads TGCGCCAGCAGCCGCAAATTCGACAGGGGGAACACTGAAGCTTTCTTT. This gives the protein CASSRKFDRGNTEAFF.

V is TRBV12-3 or TRBV12-4 and J is TRBJ2-1; 7 bases match TRBD1. The J segment lost 9 bases and the V segment lost 6 bases, leaving 8 bases of the junction unmatched. The CDR3 is 13 residues long. In nucleotides, the CDR3 is TGTGCCAGCAGACCTTCGACAGGGCTTGAGCAGTTCTTC. Its protein is CASRPSTGLEQFF.

The V and J genes are TRBV18 and TRBJ2-1; tentative D call: TRBD1 (5 bases). CDR1 is KGHSH, CDR2 LQKENI, per germline. V was clipped by 0 bases and J by 5 bases, with 11 bases between them. The CDR3 length is 15 residues. In nucleotides, the CDR3 is TGTGCCAGCTCACCACCAATCCCCAGGGACAATGAGCAGTTCTTC. Protein product: CASSPPIPRDNEQFF. Full variable domain (outside the CDR3, taken from reference TRBV18 and TRBJ2-1): NAGVMQNPRHLVRRRGQEARLRCSPMKGHSHVYWYRQLPEEGLKFMVYLQKENIIDESGMPKERFSAEFPKEGPSILRIQQVVRGDSAAYFCASSPPIPRDNEQFFGPGTRLTVL.

The chain employs TRBV23-1 and TRBJ2-2; 8 bases match TRBD2. TRBV23-1 is classed as an ORF, of uncertain function. Trimming cost V 3 bases and J 7 bases; bases outside gene matches: 10. The CDR3 is 16 residues long. The CDR3: CASSHTRLALSGELFF. CDR3 coding DNA: TGCGCCAGCAGTCATACCAGACTAGCGCTCAGCGGGGAGCTGTTTTTT.